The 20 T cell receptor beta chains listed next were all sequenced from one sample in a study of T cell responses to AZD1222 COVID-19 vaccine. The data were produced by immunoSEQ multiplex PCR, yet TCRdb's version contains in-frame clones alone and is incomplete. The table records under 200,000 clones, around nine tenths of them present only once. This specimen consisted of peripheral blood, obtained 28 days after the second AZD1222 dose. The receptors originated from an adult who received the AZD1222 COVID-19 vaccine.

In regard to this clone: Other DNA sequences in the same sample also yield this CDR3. The CDR3: CASSLGPGENQPQHF. CDR3 sequence (DNA): TGTGCCAGCAGCTTAGGCCCAGGGGAGAATCAGCCCCAGCATTTT. This chain uses TRBV7-8 with TRBJ1-5; TRBD1 is a possible D gene (6 bases). V was pared by 1 base and J by 4 bases, with 11 bases between. CDR1 SGHVS and CDR2 FQNEAQ come from the germline V gene. CDR3 length equals 15 residues.

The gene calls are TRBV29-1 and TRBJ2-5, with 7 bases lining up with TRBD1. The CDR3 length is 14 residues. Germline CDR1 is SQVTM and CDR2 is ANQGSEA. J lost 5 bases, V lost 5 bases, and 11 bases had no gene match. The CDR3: CSVTPQGVGETQYF. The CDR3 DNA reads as TGCAGCGTTACACCTCAGGGGGTCGGGGAGACCCAGTACTTC.

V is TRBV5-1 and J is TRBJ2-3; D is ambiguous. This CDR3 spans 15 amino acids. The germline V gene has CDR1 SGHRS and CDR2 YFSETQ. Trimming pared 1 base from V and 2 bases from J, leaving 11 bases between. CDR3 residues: CASSLKRSVTDTQYF. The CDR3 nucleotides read TGCGCCAGCAGCTTGAAAAGGAGCGTCACAGATACGCAGTATTTT.

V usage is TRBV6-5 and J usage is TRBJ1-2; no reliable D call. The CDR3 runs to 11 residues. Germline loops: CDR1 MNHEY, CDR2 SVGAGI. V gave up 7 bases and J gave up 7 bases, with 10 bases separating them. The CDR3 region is CASTDLGGYTF. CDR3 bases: TGTGCCAGCACGGACCTGGGTGGCTACACCTTC.

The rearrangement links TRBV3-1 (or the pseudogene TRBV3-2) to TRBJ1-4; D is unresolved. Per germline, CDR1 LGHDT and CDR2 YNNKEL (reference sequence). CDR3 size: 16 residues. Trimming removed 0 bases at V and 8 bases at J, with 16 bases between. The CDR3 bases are TGTGCCAGCAGCCAAGATAGGGCGACGGGGAAGGAAAAACTGTTTTTT. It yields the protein CASSQDRATGKEKLFF.

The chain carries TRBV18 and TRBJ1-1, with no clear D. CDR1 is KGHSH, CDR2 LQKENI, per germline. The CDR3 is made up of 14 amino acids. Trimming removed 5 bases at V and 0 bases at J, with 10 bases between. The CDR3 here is CASSKQTLNTEAFF. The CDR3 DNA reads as TGTGCCAGCTCAAAGCAGACGTTGAACACTGAAGCTTTCTTT.

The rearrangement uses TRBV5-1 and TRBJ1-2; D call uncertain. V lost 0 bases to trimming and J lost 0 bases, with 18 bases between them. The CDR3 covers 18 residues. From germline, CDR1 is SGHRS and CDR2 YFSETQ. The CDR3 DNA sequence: TGCGCCAGCAGCTTGGAACCTTTGGCTAGCGGAGCTAACTATGGCTACACCTTC. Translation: CASSLEPLASGANYGYTF.

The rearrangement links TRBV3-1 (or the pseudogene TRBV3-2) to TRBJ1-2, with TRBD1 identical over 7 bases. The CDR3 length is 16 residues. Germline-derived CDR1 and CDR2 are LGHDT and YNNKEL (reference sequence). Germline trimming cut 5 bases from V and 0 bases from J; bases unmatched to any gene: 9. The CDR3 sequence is CASSSRTGPTNYGYTF. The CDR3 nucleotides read TGTGCCAGCAGCTCCCGGACAGGCCCAACTAACTATGGCTACACCTTC.

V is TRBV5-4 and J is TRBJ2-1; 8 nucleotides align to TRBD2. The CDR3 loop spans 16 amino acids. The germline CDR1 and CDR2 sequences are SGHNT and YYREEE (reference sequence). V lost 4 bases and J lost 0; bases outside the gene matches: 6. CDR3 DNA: TGTGCCAGCAGCGTGATGGCGGGGGGCTCCTACAATGAGCAGTTCTTC. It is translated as CASSVMAGGSYNEQFF.

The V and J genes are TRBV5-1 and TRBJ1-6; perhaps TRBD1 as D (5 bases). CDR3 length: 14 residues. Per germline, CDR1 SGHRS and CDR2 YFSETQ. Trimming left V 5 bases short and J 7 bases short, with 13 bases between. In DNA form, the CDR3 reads TGCGCCAGCAGGCCACAGGACCCCAATTCACCCCTCCACTTT. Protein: CASRPQDPNSPLHF.

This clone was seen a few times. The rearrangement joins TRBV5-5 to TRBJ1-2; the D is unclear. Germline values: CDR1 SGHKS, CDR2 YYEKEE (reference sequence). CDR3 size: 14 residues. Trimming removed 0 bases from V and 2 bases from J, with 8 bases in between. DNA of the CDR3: TGTGCCAGCAGCTTGGGTCCCGGGAACTATGGCTACACCTTC. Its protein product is CASSLGPGNYGYTF.

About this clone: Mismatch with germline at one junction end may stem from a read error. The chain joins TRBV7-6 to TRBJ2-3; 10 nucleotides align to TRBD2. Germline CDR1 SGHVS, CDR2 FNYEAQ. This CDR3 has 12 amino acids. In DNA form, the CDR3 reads TGCGCTAGCGGGGGAAGCACAGATACGCAGTATTTT. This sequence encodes CASGGSTDTQYF.

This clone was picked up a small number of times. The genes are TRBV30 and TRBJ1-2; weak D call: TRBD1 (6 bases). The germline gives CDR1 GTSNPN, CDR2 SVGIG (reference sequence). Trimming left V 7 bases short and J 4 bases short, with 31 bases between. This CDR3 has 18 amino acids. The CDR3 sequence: CAFSSFTRGGSFVYGYTF. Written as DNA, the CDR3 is TGTGCCTTTTCCTCCTTTACGAGAGGGGGTTCATTCGTCTATGGCTACACCTTC.

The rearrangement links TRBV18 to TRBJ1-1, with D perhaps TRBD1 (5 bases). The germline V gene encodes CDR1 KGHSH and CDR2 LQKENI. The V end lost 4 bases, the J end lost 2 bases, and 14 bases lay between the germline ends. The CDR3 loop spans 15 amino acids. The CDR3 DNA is TGTGCCAGCTCACGAGCAGGGACGATAAACACTGAAGCTTTCTTT. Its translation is CASSRAGTINTEAFF.

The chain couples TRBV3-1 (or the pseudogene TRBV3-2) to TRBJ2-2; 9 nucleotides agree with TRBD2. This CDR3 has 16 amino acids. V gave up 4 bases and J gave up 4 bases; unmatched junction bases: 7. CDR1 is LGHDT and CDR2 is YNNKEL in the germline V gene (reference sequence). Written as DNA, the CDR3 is TGTGCCAGCAGCCTACTTGCGGGGGGGCCCACCGGGGAGCTGTTTTTT. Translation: CASSLLAGGPTGELFF.

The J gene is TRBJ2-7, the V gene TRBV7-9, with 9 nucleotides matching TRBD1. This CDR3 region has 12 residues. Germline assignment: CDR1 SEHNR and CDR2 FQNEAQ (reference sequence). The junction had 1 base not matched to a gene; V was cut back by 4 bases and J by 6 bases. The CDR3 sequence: CASSSGQGEQYF. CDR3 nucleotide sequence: TGTGCCAGCAGCTCGGGACAGGGCGAGCAGTACTTC. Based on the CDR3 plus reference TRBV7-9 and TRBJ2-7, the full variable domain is DTGVSQNPRHKITKRGQNVTFRCDPISEHNRLYWYRQTLGQGPEFLTYFQNEAQLEKSRLLSDRFSAERPKGSFSTLEIQRTEQGDSAMYLCASSSGQGEQYFGPGTRLTVT.

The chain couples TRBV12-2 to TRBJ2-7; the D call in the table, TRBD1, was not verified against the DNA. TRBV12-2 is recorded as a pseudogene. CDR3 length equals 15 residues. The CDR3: CASRPQGRTPYEQYF. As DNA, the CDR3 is TGTGCAAGTCGCCCCCAGGGTAGAACTCCCTACGAGCAGTACTTC.

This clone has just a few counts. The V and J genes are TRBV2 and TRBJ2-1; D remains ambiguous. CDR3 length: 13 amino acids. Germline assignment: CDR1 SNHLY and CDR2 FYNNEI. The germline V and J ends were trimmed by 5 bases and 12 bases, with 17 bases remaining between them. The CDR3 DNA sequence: TGTGCCAGCAGTCTCGGGCCGCCTTTGGGGCAGTTCTTC. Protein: CASSLGPPLGQFF.

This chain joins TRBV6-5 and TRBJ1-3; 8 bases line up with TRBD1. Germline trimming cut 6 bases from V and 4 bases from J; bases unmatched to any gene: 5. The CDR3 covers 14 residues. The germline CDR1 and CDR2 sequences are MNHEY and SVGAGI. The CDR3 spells CASRDTGGGNTIYF. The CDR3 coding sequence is TGTGCCAGCAGGGACACAGGGGGGGGAAACACCATATATTTT.

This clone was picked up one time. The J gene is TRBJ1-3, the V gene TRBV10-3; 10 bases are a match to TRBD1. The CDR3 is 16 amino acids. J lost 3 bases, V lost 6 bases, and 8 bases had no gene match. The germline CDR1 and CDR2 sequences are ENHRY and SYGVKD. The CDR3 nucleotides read TGTGCCATCAGCCGGGACAGGGGTTGGATTGGAAACACCATATATTTT. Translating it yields CAISRDRGWIGNTIYF.